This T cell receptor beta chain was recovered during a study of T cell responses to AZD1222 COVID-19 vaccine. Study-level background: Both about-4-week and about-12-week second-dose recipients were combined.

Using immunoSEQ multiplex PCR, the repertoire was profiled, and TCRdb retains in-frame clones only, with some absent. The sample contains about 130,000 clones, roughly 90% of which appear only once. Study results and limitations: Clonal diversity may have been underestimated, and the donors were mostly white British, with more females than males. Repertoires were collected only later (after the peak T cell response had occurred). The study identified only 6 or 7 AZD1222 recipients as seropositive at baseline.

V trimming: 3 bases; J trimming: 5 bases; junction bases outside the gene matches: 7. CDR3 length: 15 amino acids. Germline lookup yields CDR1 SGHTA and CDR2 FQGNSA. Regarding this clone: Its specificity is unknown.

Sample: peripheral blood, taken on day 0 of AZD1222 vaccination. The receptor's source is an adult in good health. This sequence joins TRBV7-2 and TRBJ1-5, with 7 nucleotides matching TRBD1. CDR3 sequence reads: CASSFGGGGYQPQHF. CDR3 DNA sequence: TGTGCCAGCAGCTTCGGAGGGGGCGGATATCAGCCCCAGCATTTT.